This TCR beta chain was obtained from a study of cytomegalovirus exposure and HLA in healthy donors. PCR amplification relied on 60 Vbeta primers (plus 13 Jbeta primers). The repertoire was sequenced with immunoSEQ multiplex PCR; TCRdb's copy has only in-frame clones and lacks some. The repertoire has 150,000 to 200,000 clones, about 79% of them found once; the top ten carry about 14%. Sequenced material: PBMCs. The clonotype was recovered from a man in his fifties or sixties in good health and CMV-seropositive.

The CDR3: CASSITAANYGYTF. DNA of the CDR3: TGTGCCAGTAGTATCACCGCGGCGAACTATGGCTACACCTTC. The chain couples TRBV19 to TRBJ1-2; no reliable D call. Germline V gene data show CDR1 as LNHDA and CDR2 as SQIVND (reference sequence). V was trimmed by 3 bases and J by 2 bases, leaving 10 bases between them. The length of the CDR3 is 14 residues.